The 11 T cell receptor beta chains below were found in one sample sequenced in a study of blood T cell repertoires in COVID-19. Here immunoSEQ multiplex PCR was the method, and the copy in TCRdb shows in-frame clones only, minus some. The data show 35,000 to 50,000 clones, with about 85% seen just once and around 10% held by the top ten. Sequenced sample: peripheral blood. All receptors come from a woman older than 75 with active COVID-19.

This sequence joins TRBV6-5 and TRBJ2-1; 7 bases are a match to TRBD1. Germline V CDR1 and CDR2: MNHEY, SVGAGI. Unmatched junction bases numbered 10, after V lost 6 bases and J lost 5 bases. CDR3 size: 15 residues. CDR3 coding DNA: TGTGCCAGCAGCTCCGACAGGGCATACAACAATGAGCAGTTCTTC. As protein: CASSSDRAYNNEQFF.

This clone was counted once. The chain combines TRBV14 with TRBJ1-1, with D maybe TRBD1 (5 bases). The CDR3 runs 12 residues. In germline, CDR1 is SGHDN, CDR2 FVKESK. Trimming pared 0 bases from V and 8 bases from J, leaving 7 bases between. The CDR3 loop is CASSQDYREAFF. In DNA, the CDR3 is TGTGCCAGCAGCCAAGACTACAGGGAAGCTTTCTTT.

The chain is built from TRBV9 and TRBJ2-3; D not certain. V was trimmed by 4 bases and J by 5 bases, leaving 8 bases between them. The length of the CDR3 is 12 residues. Germline CDR1 reads SGDLS; CDR2 reads YYNGEE. This chain's CDR3 is CASSPRLDTQYF. The CDR3 coding sequence is TGTGCCAGCAGCCCCCGGTTAGATACGCAGTATTTT.

CDR3 DNA: TGTGCCAGCAGCGTAGGCCCTGGGCCAGATACGCAGTATTTT. Protein sequence: CASSVGPGPDTQYF. The rearrangement links TRBV9 to TRBJ2-3; D is uncertain. The CDR3 contains 14 residues. Germline CDR1 SGDLS, CDR2 YYNGEE. V was clipped by 0 bases and J by 4 bases, with 9 bases between them.

The chain recombines TRBV2 with TRBJ2-7; 9 bases agree with TRBD1. CDR3 length equals 15 residues. The germline V gene has CDR1 SNHLY and CDR2 FYNNEI. The J segment lost 2 bases and the V segment lost 6 bases, leaving 8 bases of the junction unmatched. The CDR3 DNA is TGTGCCAGCAGCGCGGTAGGACAGGGGCCCTACGAGCAGTACTTC. Protein: CASSAVGQGPYEQYF.

V and J are TRBV30 and TRBJ1-5; D is ambiguous. Germline CDR1 is GTSNPN and CDR2 is SVGIG (reference sequence). With 8 bases removed from V and 0 bases from J, the gap between germline ends came to 14 bases. This CDR3 comprises 14 residues. The CDR3 sequence is CALAGINSNQPQHF. The CDR3 DNA is TGTGCCCTCGCGGGGATCAATAGCAATCAGCCCCAGCATTTT.

The rearrangement uses TRBV15 and TRBJ1-5, with D hard to call. The CDR3 has 18 amino acids. Per the germline V gene, CDR1 is LNHNV and CDR2 is YYDKDF (reference sequence). Trimming shortened V by 0 bases and J by 0 bases, and 15 bases separated the two germline ends. CDR3 amino acids: CATSRDRPGTYSNQPQHF. In nucleotides, the CDR3 is TGTGCCACCAGCAGAGATCGGCCAGGCACCTATAGCAATCAGCCCCAGCATTTT.

V usage is TRBV5-4 and J usage is TRBJ1-1; no reliable D call. The V gene lost 1 base and the J gene lost 8 bases, with 15 bases spanning the gap. The CDR3 sequence is 14 residues long. CDR1 SGHNT and CDR2 YYREEE come from the germline V gene (reference sequence). CDR3 DNA sequence: TGTGCCAGCAGCTTGTGGTCAACCGGACTGGAAGCTTTCTTT. It translates to CASSLWSTGLEAFF.

The genes are TRBV11-2 and TRBJ2-7, with D tentatively TRBD1 (6 bases). The CDR3 totals 14 residues. V was cut by 3 bases and J by 1 base, with 10 bases left in between. Per germline, CDR1 SGHAT and CDR2 FQNNGV. This chain's CDR3 is CASSLATGSYEQYF. The CDR3 DNA reads TGTGCCAGCAGCTTGGCCACAGGGTCCTACGAGCAGTACTTC.

This clone has a single count. The chain links TRBV9 to TRBJ1-5; TRBD1 agrees at 7 bases. The junction had 3 bases not matched to a gene; V was cut back by 3 bases and J by 3 bases. This CDR3 has 14 amino acids. The V gene's germline CDR1 is SGDLS and CDR2 YYNGEE. This chain's CDR3 is CASSAQGDNQPQHF. CDR3 nucleotides: TGTGCCAGCAGCGCCCAGGGGGACAATCAGCCCCAGCATTTT.

This clone occurred a few times. This chain links TRBV6-5 with TRBJ1-4; perhaps TRBD1 as D (6 bases). The germline CDR1 and CDR2 sequences are MNHEY and SVGAGI. V gave up 7 bases and J gave up 8 bases, with 17 bases separating them. This CDR3 region has 14 residues. In DNA form, the CDR3 reads TGTGCCAGCACCACCTCGGGGGGGGCGGAAAAACTGTTTTTT. It specifies CASTTSGGAEKLFF.